Listed below are T cell receptor beta chains from one sample, sequenced in a study of cytomegalovirus exposure and HLA in healthy donors. Assay used: immunoSEQ multiplex PCR; TCRdb lists only in-frame clones, some missing. Of 100,000 to 150,000 clones listed, less than 85% were seen once; the top ten hold around 19%. Source material: PBMCs. The receptors stem from a man between 18 and 35 years old in good health and CMV-seropositive. Each CDR3 is given with its conserved first and last residue. Fields, in order: J gene, V gene, clone size, D gene, CDR3 DNA, CDR3 protein. The D gene is left open where the match is weak. Some rows mark clone size as missing; the rest say once, few, many or name a class of expanded clone.

TRBJ1-3	TRBV7-9	NA	TRBD1	TGTGCCATTGACAGGGGGTCTGGAAACACCATATATTTT	CAIDRGSGNTIYF
TRBJ2-2	TRBV4-2	NA	TRBD2	TGTGCCAGCAGCCGCCGACTAGCGGGGGCGAACACCGGGGAGCTGTTTTTT	CASSRRLAGANTGELFF
TRBJ2-7	TRBV15	NA	TRBD2	TGTGCCACCAGCCTAAGGTCGACTAGCGGGGCCTCCTACGAGCAGTACTTC	CATSLRSTSGASYEQYF
TRBJ1-2	TRBV10-2	NA	TRBD1	TGCGCCAGCAGTCGCACCGGGACAGGGTACTATGGCTACACCTTC	CASSRTGTGYYGYTF
TRBJ2-4	TRBV25-1	NA	TRBD1	TGTGCCAGCAGTGGCTCCGGGACAGGGGTAAGGATTCAGTACTTC	CASSGSGTGVRIQYF
TRBJ1-1	TRBV7-8	NA	TRBD1	TGTGCCAGCAGCCGCTTGACAGGGACGAACACTGAAGCTTTCTTT	CASSRLTGTNTEAFF
TRBJ1-5	TRBV2	few	TRBD1	TGTGCCAGCAGAGGGGACAGGGATAGTAAGCCCCAGCATTTT	CASRGDRDSKPQHF
TRBJ1-1	TRBV30	NA	NA	TGTGCCTGCCGTCAGGTCCCCAGTGAAGCTTTCTTT	CACRQVPSEAFF
TRBJ2-5	TRBV11-2	NA	TRBD2	TGTGCCAGCAGCCCCCATAGCGGGGGGGCAACAGAGACCCAGTACTTC	CASSPHSGGATETQYF
TRBJ1-2	TRBV6-5	NA	NA	TGTGCCAGCAGTTACTCAAGCACAGGGAAAAACTATGGCTACACCTTC	CASSYSSTGKNYGYTF
TRBJ1-5	TRBV19	NA	NA	TGTGCCAGTAGTCAGTTTAACAGTCTGCCAGTTCCTTATAGCAATCAGCCCCAGCATTTT	CASSQFNSLPVPYSNQPQHF
TRBJ1-2	TRBV4-1	NA	NA	TGCGCCAGCAGCCAGGAGGCGGGCAGAATCTATGGCTACACCTTC	CASSQEAGRIYGYTF
TRBJ1-4	TRBV30	NA	TRBD1	TGTGCCTGGAGTGAGACAGGGTTGGATGAAAAACTGTTTTTT	CAWSETGLDEKLFF
TRBJ1-1	TRBV7-6	NA	NA	TGTGCCAGCAGCTACACCCTAGGCGGGAACACTGAAGCTTTCTTT	CASSYTLGGNTEAFF
TRBJ2-1	TRBV27	once	NA	TGTGCCAGCAGTTTGGTAAAGGGGGGGGATGAGCAGTTCTTC	CASSLVKGGDEQFF
TRBJ1-3	TRBV29-1	NA	NA	TGCAGCGTTGCGGTAGTCTCTGGAAACACCATATATTTT	CSVAVVSGNTIYF
TRBJ2-1	TRBV28	once	TRBD1	TGTGCCAGCAGAACGCTCGGGACAGGCAATGAGCAGTTCTTC	CASRTLGTGNEQFF
TRBJ2-2	TRBV7-6	few	TRBD1	TGTGCCAGCAGCTACACACCGGGACAGGATAACACCGGGGAGCTGTTTTTT	CASSYTPGQDNTGELFF
TRBJ2-1	TRBV28	NA	NA	TGTGCCAGCAGTTCCTTTCATGAGCAGTTCTTC	CASSSFHEQFF
TRBJ2-5	TRBV9	NA	TRBD2	TGTGCCAGCAGCGTAGGACTAGCGGGGGGAGAAGAGACCCAGTACTTC	CASSVGLAGGEETQYF
TRBJ1-6	TRBV14	NA	TRBD1	TGTGCCAGCAGCCAAGATCCACCCAACAGGGGAGAACGAAATTCACCCCTCCACTTT	CASSQDPPNRGERNSPLHF
TRBJ2-1	TRBV11-2	NA	TRBD1	TGTGCCAGCAGCAAGACAGGGGGTGAGCAGTTCTTC	CASSKTGGEQFF
TRBJ1-1	TRBV13	NA	NA	TGTGCCAGCAGCAACGTCCCTTCAGGGGCGACTGAAGCTTTCTTT	CASSNVPSGATEAFF
TRBJ2-5	TRBV19	NA	NA	TGTGCCAGTAGTGTCCCCGACTCTGGGGCTGAAGAGACCCAGTACTTC	CASSVPDSGAEETQYF
TRBJ2-3	TRBV5-1	NA	TRBD2	TGCGCCAGCAGCTTCAGGCGGGGGGCGCAGAGAGATACGCAGTATTTT	CASSFRRGAQRDTQYF
TRBJ1-2	TRBV5-4	NA	NA	TGTGCCAGCAGCTTGGGAACGGAGGCCCCTAACTATGGCTACACCTTC	CASSLGTEAPNYGYTF
TRBJ1-2	TRBV5-1	once	NA	TGCGCCAGCAGCTTGTTCGGGGAGGAAGGCTACACCTTC	CASSLFGEEGYTF
TRBJ1-5	TRBV6-1	few	NA	TGTGCCAGCAGTGAAGGGGGACGGGAGGGACAGCCCCAGCATTTT	CASSEGGREGQPQHF
TRBJ2-2	TRBV5-1	once	TRBD1	TGCGCCAGCAGCCATGGACAGGGGGCGTTAGCGCGGAACACCGGGGAGCTGTTTTTT	CASSHGQGALARNTGELFF
TRBJ1-1	TRBV30	NA	NA	TGTGCCTGCCTAGGGAAGGGGTCGAACACTGAAGCTTTCTTT	CACLGKGSNTEAFF
TRBJ2-5	TRBV7-6	NA	NA	TGTGCCAGCAGCTCACGGATAGACAGGCAAGAGACCCAGTACTTC	CASSSRIDRQETQYF
TRBJ1-5	TRBV7-2	once	NA	TGTGCCAGCATTAAAGGGGATAGCAATCAGCCCCAGCATTTT	CASIKGDSNQPQHF
TRBJ2-2	TRBV4-1	NA	TRBD1	TGCGCCAGCAGCCCCAGGGGGCAAACCGGGGAGCTGTTTTTT	CASSPRGQTGELFF
TRBJ2-4	TRBV12-5	NA	NA	TGTGCTAGTGGTTTGGTTCCGGGAGAAGCCAAAAACATTCAGTACTTC	CASGLVPGEAKNIQYF
TRBJ2-7	TRBV29-1	NA	TRBD1	TGCAGCGTCCCGGGACAGGGAAACGAGCAGTACTTC	CSVPGQGNEQYF
TRBJ1-2	TRBV19	NA	NA	TGTGCCAGTACCAACCCTTCGGGGTTCCTCGACTATGGCTACACCTTC	CASTNPSGFLDYGYTF
TRBJ2-7	TRBV13	NA	NA	TGTGCCAGCAGCTTGAGTTCCTACGAGCAGTACTTC	CASSLSSYEQYF
TRBJ1-1	TRBV10-3	NA	TRBD1	TGTGCCACCTGGACAGGGATGAACACTGAAGCTTTCTTT	CATWTGMNTEAFF
TRBJ1-2	TRBV5-6	NA	TRBD1	TGTGCCAGCAGCTTGGAGGACAGGGCGGATGGCTACACCTTC	CASSLEDRADGYTF
TRBJ2-5	TRBV30	NA	NA	TGTGCCTGGAGATTCGCAGCGTGGGAGGCCCAGTACTTC	CAWRFAAWEAQYF
TRBJ1-1	TRBV2	few	NA	TGTGCCAGCAGTCTACAGGGGAACACTGAAGCTTTCTTT	CASSLQGNTEAFF
TRBJ2-3	TRBV5-1	NA	TRBD1	TGCGCCAGCAGCTTGCAGGACAGGGGGCAAGGCACAGATACGCAGTATTTT	CASSLQDRGQGTDTQYF
TRBJ2-7	TRBV11-2	NA	NA	TGTGCCAGCAGCTTAGATATCTACGAGCAGTACTTC	CASSLDIYEQYF
TRBJ2-2	TRBV27	NA	TRBD2	TGTGCCAGCAGTTCTCTAGCGGGGGGTAGTACCGGGGAGCTGTTTTTT	CASSSLAGGSTGELFF
TRBJ2-7	TRBV19	NA	NA	TGTGCCAGTAGTCCCCTCGGGGGTACCTACGAGCAGTACTTC	CASSPLGGTYEQYF
TRBJ2-2	TRBV2	NA	TRBD2	TGTGCCAGCAGCCCGGGGGGCACCGGGGAGCTGTTTTTT	CASSPGGTGELFF
TRBJ2-5	TRBV2	NA	NA	TGTGCCAGCAACAGGGCCCAAGAGACCCAGTACTTC	CASNRAQETQYF
TRBJ1-1	TRBV27	few	NA	TGTGCCAGCAGTTTCCCGGGGAGTACTGAAGCTTTCTTT	CASSFPGSTEAFF
TRBJ2-7	TRBV28	NA	NA	TGTGCCAGCAGTTTCTCAGTATACGAGCAGTACTTC	CASSFSVYEQYF
TRBJ2-7	TRBV5-1	NA	TRBD1	TGCGCCAGCGGGGGACAGGGTATCGAGCAGTACTTC	CASGGQGIEQYF
TRBJ1-1	TRBV6-5	NA	TRBD1	TGTGCCAGCAGTTACTCGGGGACAGGGGGCACTGAAGCTTTCTTT	CASSYSGTGGTEAFF
TRBJ2-7	TRBV27	NA	NA	TGTGCCAGCAGTTTAAAAGCAGCGGCCTACGAGCAGTACTTC	CASSLKAAAYEQYF